These 4 T cell receptor beta chains originate from one sample sequenced in a study of Graves' ophthalmopathy and Graves' hyperthyroidism (dated by TCRdb to between 2018 and 2020). Sequenced using an Illumina HiSeq 2000. For repertoire sequencing, the TCR beta CDR3 regions were amplified from RNA transcripts. A first-round RT-PCR used HTBI primers with the Qiagen OneStep RT-PCR kit, followed by a second-round multiplex PCR, size selection and purification. The public reads were run again by TCRdb, first through fastp at Q25 and then through MiXCR, and only productive beta chains were kept. Rows are unified per CDR3 protein, each entry keeping the most common DNA and genes. The sample table records approximately 700,000 distinct CDR3 sequences; 35% to 45% of these occur just once. The ten biggest clones cover 2.5% to 3.5% of the sample. Sequences were obtained from peripheral blood. The receptor source for this set is an adult man with Graves' ophthalmopathy.

In its sample, this clonotype was seen many times. The chain employs TRBV7-9 and TRBJ1-5, with D possibly matching TRBD1 (6 bases). The V end lost 5 bases, the J end lost 5 bases, and 19 bases lay between the germline ends. The CDR3 is 16 residues long. From germline, CDR1 is SEHNR and CDR2 FQNEAQ (reference sequence). The DNA for the CDR3 is TGTGCCAGCAGCAAGGGGGATGGTGGTGGACATCAGCCCCAGCATTTT. The encoded protein is CASSKGDGGGHQPQHF.

This clonotype occurred many times. DNA for the CDR3: TGTGCCAGCAGCTTAGGGGGCAAAGAGTATGGCTACACCTTC. Protein product: CASSLGGKEYGYTF. This sequence joins TRBV7-8 and TRBJ1-2; the D gene is possibly TRBD1 (5 bases). The CDR3 consists of 14 residues. Between the trimmed V and J ends, which lost 1 base and 5 bases, there was a span of 11 bases. Germline CDR1 reads SGHVS; CDR2 reads FQNEAQ. The full variable domain, rest sourced from reference TRBV7-8 and TRBJ1-2, is GAGVSQSPRYKVAKRGQDVALRCDPISGHVSLFWYQQALGQGPEFLTYFQNEAQLDKSGLPSDRFFAERPEGSVSTLKIQRTQQEDSAVYLCASSLGGKEYGYTFGSGTRLTVV.

This clonotype was seen a single time. The V gene is TRBV10-2, the J gene TRBJ1-5; 11 nucleotides agree with TRBD1. This CDR3 contains 15 residues. The trim removed 6 bases at V and 7 bases at J, leaving 8 bases unmatched. Germline-derived CDR1 and CDR2 are WSHSY and SAAADI. The CDR3 DNA sequence: TGCGCCAGCAGAAAAGGACAGGGGGCGTCGCAGCCCCAGCATTTT. Translated: CASRKGQGASQPQHF.

This clonotype was detected many times. This sequence joins TRBV10-3 and TRBJ1-5; D unresolved. The V end was cut by 0 bases, the J end by 2 bases, with 5 bases between. Germline CDR1 and CDR2: ENHRY and SYGVKD. The CDR3 is 14 residues long. In DNA, the CDR3 is TGTGCCATCAGTGAGTCCCACGGCAATCAGCCCCAGCATTTT. Translation: CAISESHGNQPQHF.